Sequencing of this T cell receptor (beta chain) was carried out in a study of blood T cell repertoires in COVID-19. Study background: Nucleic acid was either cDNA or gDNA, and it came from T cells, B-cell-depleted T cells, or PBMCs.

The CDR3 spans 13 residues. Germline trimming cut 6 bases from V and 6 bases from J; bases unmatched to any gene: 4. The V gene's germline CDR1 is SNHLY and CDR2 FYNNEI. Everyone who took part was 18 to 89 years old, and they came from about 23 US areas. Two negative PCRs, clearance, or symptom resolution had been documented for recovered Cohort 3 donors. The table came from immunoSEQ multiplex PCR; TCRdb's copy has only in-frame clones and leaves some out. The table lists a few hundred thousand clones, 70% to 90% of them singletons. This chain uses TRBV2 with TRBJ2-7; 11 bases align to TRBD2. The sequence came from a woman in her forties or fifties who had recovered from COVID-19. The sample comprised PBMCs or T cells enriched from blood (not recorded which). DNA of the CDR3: TGTGCCAGCAGCGATAGCGGGAGGGCCGAGCAGTACTTC. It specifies CASSDSGRAEQYF.